A selection of T cell receptor beta chains follows, all from one sample in a study of cytomegalovirus exposure and HLA in healthy donors. Here immunoSEQ multiplex PCR was the method, and the copy in TCRdb shows in-frame clones only, minus some. Here the sample spans more than 110,000 clones, approximately 80% being singletons. Sequenced sample: PBMCs. The receptors were sampled from a male donor in good health and CMV-seronegative. Each CDR3 is given with its conserved first and last residue. Each record gives: V gene, CDR3 protein.

TRBV7-9 | CASSVPPIAGAYNEQFF
TRBV5-4 | CASSSAGLPGGGELFF
TRBV4-3 | CASSLGQERRTEAFF
TRBV6-6 | CASKLSGVPNTEAFF
TRBV6-1 | CASSEGAAINQPQHF
TRBV7-2 | CASSLDLNYGYTF
TRBV11-2 | CASTGDLVSTGELFF
TRBV5-4 | CASSWTADYGYTF
TRBV5-6 | CASSLRDRYVGLEQYF
TRBV4-3 | CASSQRTGGWNTEAFF